The clone carrying this T cell receptor (beta chain) has just a few counts. The sample originates from a study of neurological immune-mediated disorders. In TCRdb, the 5' RACE reads were re-called with MiXCR into one record per CDR3 protein. The sample comprises roughly 25,000 distinct CDR3 sequences, 2.5% of which are singletons, and approximately 2.2% rests with the top ten. The germline V gene has CDR1 SGHTA and CDR2 FQGTGA. This CDR3 is 15 amino acids long. V dropped 6 bases and J dropped 5; count of bases not matched to a gene: 5. The specimen sequenced was PBMCs. This rearrangement joins TRBV7-3 to TRBJ2-2, with 11 bases fitting TRBD2. This clonotype originated in a woman between 45 and 60 years old with multiple sclerosis. The CDR3 sequence: CASSTTSGVTGELFF. The DNA for the CDR3 is TGTGCCAGCAGTACGACTAGCGGGGTAACCGGGGAGCTGTTTTTT. The whole variable domain, filled in from reference TRBV7-3 and TRBJ2-2, reads GAGVSQTPSNKVTEKGKYVELRCDPISGHTALYWYRQSLGQGPEFLIYFQGTGAADDSGLPNDRFFAVRPEGSVSTLKIQRTERGDSAVYLCASSTTSGVTGELFFGEGSRLTVL.